These 31 T cell receptor beta chains share one sample of origin, sequenced in a study of T cells in Graves' hyperthyroidism and ophthalmopathy. TCR beta CDR3 region amplification was performed from RNA transcripts. When the TCR CDR3 underwent first-round RT-PCR, the HTBI primer set was used. MiXCR, applied by TCRdb to the multiplex PCR reads, yields one record per CDR3 protein. The data show about 380,000 distinct CDR3 sequences, around 13% seen once. The source material was blood. The receptors derive from a woman aged 55-70 years with Graves' hyperthyroidism.

V usage is TRBV29-1 and J usage is TRBJ2-5; 9 bases agree with TRBD2. V shed 5 bases, J shed 0 bases, and the junction held 4 bases outside the gene matches. CDR1 is SQVTM and CDR2 is ANQGSEA in the germline V gene. The CDR3 totals 14 residues. The CDR3 reads CSVRTSAHQETQYF. The CDR3 nucleotides read TGCAGCGTTAGGACTAGCGCCCACCAAGAGACCCAGTACTTC.

This clonotype was seen many times. This sequence joins TRBV4-1 and TRBJ2-3, with D uncertain. The CDR3 is made up of 19 amino acids. Germline V gene sequence: CDR1 MGHRA, CDR2 YSYEKL. Trimming cost V 0 bases and J 0 bases, with 19 bases left between them. The CDR3 is CASSQDGRQAATSTDTQYF. The CDR3 region has the DNA TGCGCCAGCAGCCAAGACGGCAGGCAAGCAGCTACTAGCACAGATACGCAGTATTTT.

This clonotype was picked up many times. The chain is built from TRBV3-1 and TRBJ1-4; 7 bases line up with TRBD1. This CDR3 has 15 amino acids. The junction had 9 bases not matched to a gene; V was cut back by 5 bases and J by 6 bases. From germline, CDR1 is LGHDT and CDR2 YNNKEL (reference sequence). CDR3 sequence (DNA): TGTGCCAGCAGCAACACCGGGACAGCCGATGAAAAACTGTTTTTT. Translated: CASSNTGTADEKLFF.

The sample holds many counts of this clonotype. V is TRBV11-3 and J is TRBJ2-2; 7 positions match TRBD2. CDR3 length: 13 residues. In germline, CDR1 is SGHNT, CDR2 YENEEA. V dropped 6 bases and J dropped 3; count of bases not matched to a gene: 1. This CDR3 reads CASSRGDTGELFF. The DNA of the CDR3 is TGTGCCAGCAGTCGGGGGGACACCGGGGAGCTGTTTTTT.

This clonotype was counted at least ten times. The chain recombines TRBV12-3 or TRBV12-4 with TRBJ2-1, with D possibly being TRBD2 (6 bases). V was cut by 6 bases and J by 11 bases, with 23 bases left in between. The CDR3 is 15 amino acids. For the CDR3, the DNA is TGTGCCAGCAGCCCCCTGGGACGGGAGCTAACAAAGCAGTTCTTC. This codes for CASSPLGRELTKQFF.

The gene calls are TRBV6-2 or TRBV6-3 and TRBJ2-7; a possible D gene is TRBD1 (5 bases). Germline values: CDR1 MNHEY, CDR2 SVGEGT. This CDR3 spans 16 amino acids. V was cut by 1 base and J by 6 bases, with 19 bases left in between. This CDR3 reads CASSYWGFGVIPEQYF. Here the CDR3 DNA reads TGTGCCAGCAGTTACTGGGGCTTTGGAGTCATCCCCGAGCAGTACTTC.

This clonotype was found many times. The chain employs TRBV2 and TRBJ2-5; no clear D. Germline V gene lookup returns CDR1 SNHLY and CDR2 FYNNEI. Trimming pared 6 bases from V and 5 bases from J, leaving 16 bases between. This CDR3 is 14 amino acids long. For the CDR3, the DNA is TGTGCCAGCAGCGCCCGGGTAGGGCGGGAGACCCAGTACTTC. This gives the protein CASSARVGRETQYF.

Many counts were recorded for this clonotype. This rearrangement joins TRBV5-5 to TRBJ1-5; the D is unclear. The CDR3 runs to 16 residues. Trimming removed 0 bases at V and 6 bases at J, with 16 bases between. The germline V gene has CDR1 SGHKS and CDR2 YYEKEE (reference sequence). In nucleotides, the CDR3 is TGTGCCAGCAGCTTGGGTTTGGGGAGTAGGCGTCAGCCCCAGCATTTT. Translation gives CASSLGLGSRRQPQHF.

To note about this clonotype: This may come from a read error, since a much larger clone is one base off. The J gene is TRBJ1-1, the V gene TRBV25-1; no definite D call. With 6 bases removed from V and 6 bases from J, the gap between germline ends came to 20 bases. The CDR3 loop spans 15 amino acids. Germline V lookup: CDR1 MGHDK, CDR2 SYGVNS. CDR3: CASSKYSASRAEAFF. Written as DNA, the CDR3 is TGTGCCAGCAGCAAATACTCAGCTTCCAGAGCTGAAGCTTTCTTT.

This clonotype was picked up a small number of times. The chain joins TRBV7-3 to TRBJ2-2; D gene unclear. The CDR3 spans 13 residues. The germline V and J ends were trimmed by 3 bases and 8 bases, with 10 bases remaining between them. Germline CDR1 is SGHTA and CDR2 is FQGTGA. The CDR3: CASSLFSGGELFF. CDR3 sequence (DNA): TGTGCCAGCAGCTTGTTTTCCGGGGGGGAGCTGTTTTTT.

The genes are TRBV29-1 and TRBJ1-1; D remains ambiguous. V was shortened by 4 bases and J by 1 base, with 7 bases between the two germline ends. From germline, CDR1 is SQVTM and CDR2 ANQGSEA. This CDR3 has 12 residues. The CDR3 here is CSVGSPNTEAFF. CDR3 coding DNA: TGCAGCGTTGGCAGCCCGAACACTGAAGCTTTCTTT.

This clonotype was seen at least ten times. CDR3 in amino acids: CSVQEELATYEQYF. The CDR3 bases are TGCAGCGTCCAGGAGGAACTAGCGACCTACGAGCAGTACTTC. This chain joins TRBV29-1 and TRBJ2-7, with 7 bases lining up with TRBD2. CDR1 and CDR2 from the germline V gene are SQVTM and ANQGSEA. The CDR3 loop spans 14 amino acids. V shed 6 bases and J 2 bases; nucleotides not matched to a gene: 10.

In the case of this clonotype: A much more abundant neighbour one base away suggests this may be a read error. The J gene is TRBJ2-7, the V gene TRBV27; maybe TRBD1 (5 bases). Germline V gene lookup returns CDR1 MNHEY and CDR2 SMNVEV (reference sequence). The CDR3 is 12 residues long. The V and J ends lost 5 bases and 3 bases respectively, with 8 bases between them. The CDR3 nucleotides are TGTGCCAGCAGTGAAAGGGGCTACGAGCAGTACTTC. Residues: CASSERGYEQYF.

J is TRBJ1-5 and V is TRBV4-1; the match to TRBD1 covers 9 bases. With V trimmed by 5 bases and J by 10 bases, 12 bases remained unmatched. Germline assignment: CDR1 MGHRA and CDR2 YSYEKL. CDR3 length: 15 residues. The CDR3 nucleotides are TGCGCCAGCAGCGTAGTGGGACAGGGCTTTCTTCCCCAGCATTTT. This codes for CASSVVGQGFLPQHF.

This clonotype was counted ten times or more. The chain recombines TRBV11-3 with TRBJ2-1, with 8 bases identical to TRBD2. The germline CDR1 and CDR2 sequences are SGHNT and YENEEA. Losses at the gene ends were 1 base for V and 6 bases for J; bases not matched to a gene: 14. This CDR3 spans 18 amino acids. The CDR3, as DNA: TGTGCCAGCAGCTTAGCTAACCTCGGGGGGGAGGGCCCCAATGAGCAGTTCTTC. This codes for CASSLANLGGEGPNEQFF.

Many counts were recorded for this clonotype. V and J are TRBV5-1 and TRBJ2-1, with 7 positions matching TRBD1. Germline V gives CDR1 SGHRS, CDR2 YFSETQ. V lost 0 bases, J lost 0 bases, and 3 bases stayed unmatched. The CDR3 is 16 residues long. CDR3 coding DNA: TGCGCCAGCAGCTTGGATACAGGGGTCTCCTACAATGAGCAGTTCTTC. Translated, it gives CASSLDTGVSYNEQFF.

In its sample, this clonotype was seen many times. The rearrangement links TRBV11-2 to TRBJ2-7; 12 bases match TRBD2. The ends lost 6 bases at V and 2 bases at J; junction bases unmatched: 8. CDR1 is SGHAT, CDR2 FQNNGV, per germline. The CDR3 extends over 16 amino acids. The CDR3 coding sequence is TGTGCCAGCAGGACATCTAGCGGGAGGGCCGCCTACGAGCAGTACTTC. This gives the protein CASRTSSGRAAYEQYF.

This clonotype was observed at least ten times. The V call is TRBV11-3, the J call TRBJ2-1, with TRBD1 matching 8 bases. Germline values: CDR1 SGHNT, CDR2 YENEEA. This CDR3 has 16 residues. V was pared by 6 bases and J by 0 bases, with 7 bases of the junction left unmatched. The CDR3 DNA reads TGTGCCAGCAGTCCAGGGACAGGCAGCTCCTACAATGAGCAGTTCTTC. Residues: CASSPGTGSSYNEQFF.

The chain employs TRBV20-1 and TRBJ2-7; 13 bases line up with TRBD2. The germline V gene has CDR1 DFQATT and CDR2 SNEGSKA (reference sequence). The ends lost 6 bases at V and 2 bases at J; junction bases unmatched: 10. CDR3 size: 16 residues. The CDR3 coding sequence is TGCAGTGCCAAACTAGCGGGAGGGCTCTCCACCTACGAGCAGTACTTC. Translating gives CSAKLAGGLSTYEQYF.

This clonotype was recorded many times. This sequence joins TRBV2 and TRBJ2-2; TRBD1 matches 7 bases. CDR1 SNHLY and CDR2 FYNNEI come from the germline V gene. The CDR3 sequence is 15 residues long. J gave up 1 base and V 6 bases, and 5 bases lay outside the gene matches. Here the CDR3 reads CASRAGTVNTGELFF. The CDR3 bases are TGTGCCAGCAGAGCCGGGACAGTGAACACCGGGGAGCTGTTTTTT.

This clonotype was observed a handful of times. This chain links TRBV24-1 with TRBJ1-2; D is possibly TRBD1 (5 bases). CDR1 and CDR2 (germline): KGHDR, SFDVKD. The CDR3 extends over 14 amino acids. With 5 bases removed from V and 3 bases from J, the gap between germline ends came to 12 bases. CDR3 protein: CATSGGMAHYGYTF. DNA of the CDR3: TGTGCCACCAGTGGGGGCATGGCCCACTATGGCTACACCTTC.

This clonotype was counted between two and nine times. The chain recombines TRBV12-3 or TRBV12-4 with TRBJ1-5; no definite D call. The CDR3 is made up of 12 amino acids. With 0 bases removed from V and 6 bases from J, the gap between germline ends came to 3 bases. CDR3 region: CASSLAVQPQHF. The CDR3 DNA sequence: TGTGCCAGCAGTTTAGCGGTTCAGCCCCAGCATTTT.

This clonotype was counted ten times or more. The J gene is TRBJ2-7, the V gene TRBV28; 12 positions agree with TRBD2. Germline loops: CDR1 MDHEN, CDR2 SYDVKM. This CDR3 spans 15 amino acids. Trimming removed 5 bases from V and 3 bases from J; junction bases left unmatched: 5. CDR3 nucleotide sequence: TGTGCCAGCAGTCCACGGACTAGCGGGGACTACGAGCAGTACTTC. It specifies CASSPRTSGDYEQYF.

The table lists this clonotype with many counts. The V call is TRBV5-5, the J call TRBJ2-7; no firm D call. Trimming left V 0 bases short and J 2 bases short, with 9 bases between. Germline V gene lookup returns CDR1 SGHKS and CDR2 YYEKEE (reference sequence). The CDR3 is 14 amino acids. The CDR3 bases are TGTGCCAGCAGCTTGGGGGTAGAGCCCTACGAGCAGTACTTC. Its translation: CASSLGVEPYEQYF.

This clonotype was observed many times. The chain joins TRBV3-1 to TRBJ1-1; D unclear. The CDR3 length is 14 residues. The V gene's germline CDR1 is LGHDT and CDR2 YNNKEL (reference sequence). Trimming removed 2 bases from V and 0 bases from J, with 7 bases in between. The CDR3 DNA reads as TGTGCCAGCAGCCAACACTCTGTGAACACTGAAGCTTTCTTT. Residues: CASSQHSVNTEAFF.

About this clonotype: A read error is possible here, since a much larger clone lies one base away. V and J are TRBV19 and TRBJ1-5; D possibly corresponds to TRBD1 (5 bases). This CDR3 is built from 16 residues. Germline V lookup: CDR1 LNHDA, CDR2 SQIVND (reference sequence). CDR3 loop: CATSIETALSNQPQHF. CDR3 DNA sequence: TGTGCCACTAGTATCGAGACAGCCCTTAGCAATCAGCCCCAGCATTTT.

Many counts were recorded for this clonotype. Germline and junction disagree at one end, which may indicate a read error. This chain connects TRBV11-1 to TRBJ2-7; the match to TRBD2 covers 8 bases. The germline V gene encodes CDR1 SGHAT and CDR2 FQDESV (reference sequence). This CDR3 is built from 13 residues. This chain's CDR3 is CASRQTSGDTPDF. The CDR3 coding sequence is TGTGCCAGCAGGCAAACTAGCGGAGACACGCCGGACTTC.

This clonotype came up many times. This chain joins TRBV2 and TRBJ2-3, with 8 positions matching TRBD2. The CDR3 has 16 amino acids. In germline, CDR1 is SNHLY, CDR2 FYNNEI. The ends lost 6 bases at V and 2 bases at J; junction bases unmatched: 10. CDR3 nucleotide sequence: TGTGCCAGCAGATGGGGCCTAGCGGGTGCCACAGATACGCAGTATTTT. It yields the protein CASRWGLAGATDTQYF.

The chain has TRBV2 and TRBJ1-1; the D gene is possibly TRBD1 (6 bases). This CDR3 is 13 amino acids long. Per germline, CDR1 SNHLY and CDR2 FYNNEI. V shed 5 bases and J shed 6 bases, with 13 bases lying between them. The CDR3, as DNA: TGTGCCAGCAGTTATAGGGGGGGCGCTGAAGCTTTCTTT. This codes for CASSYRGGAEAFF.

A few counts support this clonotype. The V gene is TRBV19, the J gene TRBJ1-2; 7 bases line up with TRBD1. Looked up from germline, CDR1 is LNHDA and CDR2 is SQIVND (reference sequence). The CDR3 is 15 residues long. V shed 2 bases and J 1 base; nucleotides not matched to a gene: 4. In DNA, the CDR3 is TGTGCCAGTAGTATAAGGGGACAGTTTAACTATGGCTACACCTTC. Translated: CASSIRGQFNYGYTF.

The table lists this clonotype with a few counts. The rearrangement uses TRBV11-3 and TRBJ2-1; D ambiguous. The CDR3 sequence is 11 residues long. V was cut by 3 bases and J by 12 bases, with 9 bases left in between. Germline-derived CDR1 and CDR2 are SGHNT and YENEEA. CDR3 in DNA: TGTGCCAGCAGCTTCGGACCCAGGCAGTTCTTC. Translating gives CASSFGPRQFF. Together with reference TRBV11-3 and TRBJ2-1, the CDR3 gives the full variable domain: EAGVVQSPRYKIIEKKQPVAFWCNPISGHNTLYWYLQNLGQGPELLIRYENEEAVDDSQLPKDRFSAERLKGVDSTLKIQPAELGDSAVYLCASSFGPRQFFGPGTRLTVL.